The 8 T cell receptor beta chains presented below share a single source sample, sequenced in a study of Graves' ophthalmopathy and Graves' hyperthyroidism. Using RNA transcripts, the TCR beta CDR3 regions were amplified. Second-round multiplex PCR came after first-round RT-PCR with HTBI primers. MiXCR was run by TCRdb on the multiplex PCR reads, yielding one entry per CDR3 protein. The repertoire holds hundreds of thousands of distinct CDR3 sequences, with roughly 39% as singletons. Material: peripheral blood. The receptors here all came from an adult man with Graves' ophthalmopathy.

This clonotype showed up many times. V gene TRBV29-1 combines with J gene TRBJ2-5, with D tentatively TRBD1 (6 bases). V gave up 5 bases and J gave up 5 bases, with 18 bases separating them. CDR3 length: 14 residues. Per the germline V gene, CDR1 is SQVTM and CDR2 is ANQGSEA. CDR3 loop: CSVTSGRGPETQYF. CDR3 sequence (DNA): TGCAGCGTTACGTCCGGCAGGGGCCCCGAGACCCAGTACTTC.

This clonotype was seen at least ten times. The CDR3 region is CASSPRGAGGREQYF. CDR3 DNA sequence: TGTGCCAGCAGCCCCCGTGGTGCAGGGGGTCGCGAGCAGTACTTC. J is TRBJ2-7 and V is TRBV7-8; 7 bases align to TRBD1. Germline CDR1 reads SGHVS; CDR2 reads FQNEAQ. This CDR3 contains 15 residues. V lost 5 bases to trimming and J lost 6 bases; unmatched junction nucleotides: 13.

The rearrangement links TRBV4-1 to TRBJ1-5; D unclear. Germline V gives CDR1 MGHRA, CDR2 YSYEKL. The V gene lost 0 bases and the J gene lost 7 bases, with 10 bases spanning the gap. The CDR3 totals 14 residues. In DNA form, the CDR3 reads TGCGCCAGCAGCCAAGAGGACGGCCAGCAGCCCCAGCATTTT. It yields the protein CASSQEDGQQPQHF.

The chain has TRBV29-1 and TRBJ2-5; TRBD1 is a possible D gene (5 bases). The V end was cut by 8 bases, the J end by 7 bases, with 11 bases between. Germline CDR1 and CDR2: SQVTM and ANQGSEA. This CDR3 contains 10 residues. CDR3 region: CSSERGTQYF. CDR3 DNA sequence: TGCAGCTCAGAAAGGGGGACCCAGTACTTC.

V gene TRBV10-3 combines with J gene TRBJ2-7, with 10 bases that match TRBD1. Germline V CDR1 and CDR2: ENHRY, SYGVKD. V dropped 10 bases and J dropped 4; count of bases not matched to a gene: 10. The CDR3 runs 14 residues. Here the CDR3 reads CASSMGQGRYEQYF. CDR3 sequence (DNA): TGTGCCAGCAGCATGGGACAGGGGAGGTACGAGCAGTACTTC.

Ten or more counts support this clonotype. V is TRBV10-3 and J is TRBJ1-5; D is perhaps TRBD1 (6 bases). The CDR3 has 14 residues. Germline loops: CDR1 ENHRY, CDR2 SYGVKD. Trimming removed 10 bases from V and 6 bases from J, with 19 bases in between. CDR3 bases: TGTGCCAGCAGGTTCCCAGGGGAGTTTCAGCCCCAGCATTTT. Translating gives CASRFPGEFQPQHF.

A few counts support this clonotype. The rearrangement joins TRBV5-6 to TRBJ2-3; 7 positions agree with TRBD2. Germline values: CDR1 SGHDT, CDR2 YYEEEE. The CDR3 covers 15 residues. V was pared by 0 bases and J by 5 bases, with 6 bases of the junction left unmatched. CDR3 amino acids: CASSLVSGGIDTQYF. In DNA, the CDR3 is TGTGCCAGCAGCTTGGTGTCGGGGGGAATAGATACGCAGTATTTT.

This clonotype came up once. A much larger clone is a single base away; this may be a read error. The CDR3 DNA sequence: TGCGCCAGCAGCTTGGCCTGGGGGGAGGCCCAGCATTTT. This gives the protein CASSLAWGEAQHF. The chain couples TRBV5-1 to TRBJ1-5, with TRBD1 as a possible D gene (5 bases). The germline V and J ends were trimmed by 0 bases and 11 bases, with 12 bases remaining between them. CDR1 is SGHRS and CDR2 is YFSETQ in the germline V gene. This CDR3 is built from 13 residues.